The sequence of this TCR beta chain was determined in a study of blood T cells in healthy people across ages (dated by TCRdb to between 2014 and 2017). In the study overall: In model experiments, template switching captured about one uniquely barcoded TCR beta cDNA molecule for every two T cells. Using deep sequencing normalized with unique cDNA molecular identifiers, the study measured how TCR beta repertoire diversity changes with age. The donors were split into four age groups: young (average 16 years), middle-aged (39), aged (roughly 60) and long-lived (more than 80). To avoid experimental bias, donors of different ages were distributed randomly across sequencing lanes. Using the same blood draw, the study looked at two additional independent replicas of 1 million unique cDNA reads for two donors, one aged 18 to 30 and the other aged 80 or older.

Study-wide conclusions, independent of this receptor: There was a strong correlation between observed TCR beta diversity and the percentage of naive T cells measured by flow cytometry. The CMV infection status of donors was not known, potentially confounding age-related changes in expanded clonotypes. Observed TCR beta diversity per million T cells fell roughly linearly with age, and a significant reduction was already apparent by age roughly 40. Because profiling used bulk unsorted PBMCs, naive and antigen-experienced compartments could not be compared conclusively. Compared with the aged group, the long-lived group had more naive CD4+ T cells, fewer expanded clones and increased TCR diversity, a pattern suggesting age selection. Estimates of total diversity from one million sequenced T cells were regarded as lower bounds and underestimates.

A word on this clonotype: Its recognized antigen is unknown. A much larger clonotype is one base distant, so this may be a read error.

Preparation of the library involved 5' RACE. For sequencing, an Illumina HiSeq 2500 was employed. A second roughly 7 to 11 cycle PCR used a sample-barcoded 5' primer and a J-beta primer mix. A unique molecular identifier was introduced onto each TCR beta cDNA molecule by a template-switch 5' adaptor carrying 12 random nucleotides. Each sample yielded at least 2.5 million CDR3-containing paired-end reads. First-strand cDNA synthesis was performed from all RNA using the Mint cDNA synthesis kit, with priming by a TRBC-specific oligonucleotide. After uracil-DNA glycosylase treatment, a first 18-cycle PCR used universal primers M1SS and BC2_uni_R on all cDNA. As for the original processing: Normalization of each sample was performed by random selection of 1 million high-quality reads, each carrying a distinct molecular identifier. Instead of being binned into consensus sequences, reads with shared molecular identifiers were discarded. MiTCR, set to a Q25 quality threshold and the strictest error-elimination algorithm, was used for CDR3 identification, clonotype clustering and error correction. A nonparametric unseen species model with Euler transformation was used to estimate a lower bound on total TCR beta diversity. The public reads were reanalyzed by TCRdb: fastp trimming at Q25, MiXCR alignment, in-frame beta chains only. Entries are consolidated by CDR3 protein sequence, retaining the most common genes and DNA. The V and J calls reflect TCRdb's pipeline rather than the authors' work. The sample yields roughly 1,500,000 distinct CDR3 sequences; roughly 32% were counted once. The ten largest make up around 10% of the sample.

The donors were 40 or so Caucasian individuals from Russia, aged roughly 6 to 90 years, who were systemically healthy. Each donor gave roughly 9.5 milliliters of peripheral blood, collected into EDTA-treated Vacutainer tubes. Ficoll-Paque density-gradient centrifugation was used to isolate PBMCs, with at least 7 million obtained per sample. Trizol reagent was used to extract total RNA from the PBMCs, yielding at least 6 micrograms per sample. The percentages of naive CD45RAhigh/CD27high T cells were determined by flow cytometry on a PBMC aliquot from every donor. The material sequenced was blood. This clonotype was sampled from a woman in her 30s in good health.

CDR3 reads: CSVEESSRETQYF. The base sequence is TGCAGCGTTGAAGAAAGTTCCAGGGAGACCCAGTACTTC. The chain was built from TRBV29-1 and TRBJ2-5, with the identity of the D gene unclear. V is pared back by 0 bases and J by 5 bases, with 10 bases lying between the germline termini. Reading the germline V gene gives CDR1 SQVTM and CDR2 ANQGSEA. From cysteine to phenylalanine, the CDR3 is 13 amino acids long. Just the 39-base CDR3 DNA is kept, in frame starting at base 1.